These 17 T cell receptor beta chains were sequenced from one sample in a study of CD4 and CD8 cells across lung adenocarcinoma regions. TCRdb reprocessed the PCR reads via MiXCR and lists one record per CDR3 protein. Of under 13,000 distinct CDR3 sequences in the sample, about 48% were seen once. Sequenced material: CD4+ T cells from the center of a lung tumor. Receptors were obtained from a male donor with lung adenocarcinoma. The CD4 and CD8 labels of this study may be unreliable.

On this clonotype itself: Mismatch with germline at one junction end may stem from a read error. J is TRBJ1-2 and V is TRBV10-3, with D perhaps matching TRBD1 (5 bases). From germline, CDR1 is ENHRY and CDR2 SYGVKD. This CDR3 is 15 amino acids long. CDR3 sequence reads: CAINEGSDGWDGYTF. As DNA, the CDR3 is TGTGCCATCAATGAGGGGTCGGATGGATGGGATGGCTACACCTTC.

This clonotype is large. The V and J genes are TRBV6-1 and TRBJ2-3, with TRBD2 identical over 13 bases. Germline CDR1 reads MNHNS; CDR2 reads SASEGT. CDR3 length: 19 residues. V dropped 7 bases and J dropped 0; count of bases not matched to a gene: 13. The CDR3 DNA reads TGTGCCAGCACCTCCGCGGGACTAGCGGGGATAACTAGCACAGATACGCAGTATTTT. This gives the protein CASTSAGLAGITSTDTQYF.

The chain combines TRBV4-1 with TRBJ2-5; TRBD2 matches 7 bases. The J call is doubtful: the DNA matches TRBJ2-7 better. The CDR3 consists of 18 residues. Per germline, CDR1 MGHRA and CDR2 YSYEKL. CDR3 DNA sequence: TGCGCCAGCAGCCACCCCGGAGTTGTTCAGCGGGGATGGGGCGAGCAGTACTTC. Translation gives CASSHPGVVQRGWGEQYF.

This clonotype rates as large. J is TRBJ2-3 and V is TRBV27; D ambiguous. Deletions cut 7 bases from V and 6 bases from J, with 14 bases between. Per the germline V gene, CDR1 is MNHEY and CDR2 is SMNVEV (reference sequence). The CDR3 contains 13 residues. The CDR3 protein is CASKEQNRDTQYF. The CDR3 DNA reads as TGTGCCAGCAAGGAACAGAACCGGGATACGCAGTATTTT.

A remark on this clonotype: Compared with germline, one end of the junction differs, possibly owing to a read error. This chain connects TRBV10-1 to TRBJ2-1; D may correspond to TRBD1 or TRBD2 (5 bases each). Gene TRBJ2-4 matches the end of the DNA better, so the J call may be wrong. CDR1 is WNHNN and CDR2 is SYGVQD in the germline V gene (reference sequence). This CDR3 contains 14 residues. The DNA of the CDR3 is TGCGCCGGGCTGGGGGACCGTGACCAAAAGATTCAGTACTTC. Translated, it gives CAGLGDRDQKIQYF.

This clonotype has a single count. An end of the junction does not agree with germline; a read error may underlie this. V and J are TRBV25-1 and TRBJ2-3; perhaps TRBD2 as D (5 bases). CDR1 is MGHDK and CDR2 is SYGVNS in the germline V gene. The CDR3 contains 15 residues. The CDR3 loop reads CARGEEGRGQDTQYF. The CDR3 coding sequence is TGTGCCAGGGGTGAAGAGGGCAGAGGCCAAGATACCCAGTATTTT.

As for this clonotype: At one end the junction does not follow the germline gene, possibly because of a read error. The J gene is TRBJ2-3, the V gene TRBV6-2 or TRBV6-3, with 10 bases that match TRBD2. Germline CDR1 MNHEY, CDR2 SVGEGT. The CDR3 has 19 amino acids. This CDR3 is CASLPPLGLAGGGTDTQYF. In DNA, the CDR3 is TGTGCCAGCCTCCCCCCCCTGGGATTAGCGGGGGGTGGCACAGATACCCAGTATTTC.

The J gene is TRBJ2-5, the V gene TRBV30, with TRBD1 matching over 12 bases. Looked up from germline, CDR1 is GTSNPN and CDR2 is SVGIG (reference sequence). CDR3 length equals 14 residues. V trimming: 1 base; J trimming: 13 bases; junction bases outside the gene matches: 10. CDR3 sequence (DNA): TGTGCCTGGAGTGCCGGGACAGGGGGCGCAAGTCCGTACTTC. It yields the protein CAWSAGTGGASPYF.

By frequency in the sample, this clonotype is medium-sized. The chain combines TRBV6-5 with TRBJ2-5, with D perhaps matching TRBD2 (5 bases). The CDR3 is 15 amino acids. Between the trimmed V and J ends, which lost 1 base and 2 bases, there was a span of 11 bases. CDR1 MNHEY and CDR2 SVGAGI come from the germline V gene. CDR3 residues: CASSYYTGNQETQYF. The CDR3 DNA reads TGTGCCAGCAGTTACTATACCGGGAATCAAGAGACCCAGTACTTC.

This clonotype was counted a few times. V and J are TRBV6-1 and TRBJ2-1; 10 nucleotides match TRBD2. J was trimmed by 8 bases and V by 4 bases; bases with no gene match: 5. This CDR3 has 14 residues. Germline lookup yields CDR1 MNHNS and CDR2 SASEGT. CDR3 loop: CASSGLAGVHEQFF. The CDR3 region has the DNA TGTGCCAGCAGTGGGCTAGCGGGAGTACATGAGCAGTTCTTC.

This clonotype has only one observation. This rearrangement joins TRBV12-3 or TRBV12-4 to TRBJ2-1, with D unresolved. The J call is doubtful: the DNA matches TRBJ2-7 better. This CDR3 contains 11 residues. CDR3 amino acids: CASSQSFEQYF. CDR3 sequence (DNA): TGTGCCAGCAGTCAAAGTTTCGAGCAGTACTTC.

This clonotype occurred once. The chain combines TRBV6-1 with TRBJ2-3, with 10 bases that match TRBD2. CDR3 length: 15 amino acids. CDR1 is MNHNS and CDR2 is SASEGT in the germline V gene. The junction had 3 bases not matched to a gene; V was cut back by 1 base and J by 5 bases. CDR3 nucleotide sequence: TGTGCCAGCAGTGAAGAAGCGGGAGGGGGAGATACGCAGTATTTT. Its translation: CASSEEAGGGDTQYF.

This clonotype was observed a handful of times. V usage is TRBV6-1 and J usage is TRBJ2-4; TRBD2 is a possible D gene (6 bases). Germline loops: CDR1 MNHNS, CDR2 SASEGT. The CDR3 sequence is 16 residues long. The V and J ends lost 3 bases and 12 bases respectively, with 24 bases between them. CDR3 coding DNA: TGTGCCAGCAGTGAGGCGGGGTTGTGGGCCAAAAATACTCAGTACTTC. Amino acids: CASSEAGLWAKNTQYF.

The chain recombines TRBV6-5 with TRBJ1-2; a weak D match, TRBD1 (5 bases). The CDR3 is made up of 15 amino acids. Germline-derived CDR1 and CDR2 are MNHEY and SVGAGI. The V end was cut by 3 bases, the J end by 3 bases, with 14 bases between. The CDR3 coding sequence is TGTGCCAGCAGTTATGGGGACTCCCCCCACTATGGCTACACCTTC. This gives the protein CASSYGDSPHYGYTF.

In this sample, this clonotype is medium-sized. The chain couples TRBV6-4 to TRBJ2-1, with D perhaps matching TRBD1 (5 bases). CDR3 size: 14 residues. Germline V gene data show CDR1 as MRHNA and CDR2 as SNTAGT. V lost 8 bases and J 0 bases, leaving 11 bases between the germline ends. The CDR3 nucleotides are TGTGCCAGCCGACAGTTCAGCTCCTACAATGAGCAGTTCTTC. This sequence encodes CASRQFSSYNEQFF.

This clonotype was observed a few times. V is TRBV11-2 and J is TRBJ2-7; weak D call: TRBD2 (6 bases). Germline CDR1 and CDR2: SGHAT and FQNNGV. This CDR3 spans 13 amino acids. Trimming pared 2 bases from V and 2 bases from J, leaving 7 bases between. The CDR3 DNA reads as TGTGCCAGCAGCTTAAGACTAGCCTACGAGCAGTACTTC. This encodes CASSLRLAYEQYF.

This chain connects TRBV6-5 to TRBJ2-7, with D perhaps TRBD2 (6 bases). This CDR3 region has 14 residues. The germline V gene encodes CDR1 MNHEY and CDR2 SVGAGI. V lost 3 bases and J 4 bases, leaving 13 bases between the germline ends. CDR3 DNA sequence: TGTGCCAGCAGTTATGGGCGGGATGGGTACGAGCAGTACTTC. Amino acids: CASSYGRDGYEQYF.